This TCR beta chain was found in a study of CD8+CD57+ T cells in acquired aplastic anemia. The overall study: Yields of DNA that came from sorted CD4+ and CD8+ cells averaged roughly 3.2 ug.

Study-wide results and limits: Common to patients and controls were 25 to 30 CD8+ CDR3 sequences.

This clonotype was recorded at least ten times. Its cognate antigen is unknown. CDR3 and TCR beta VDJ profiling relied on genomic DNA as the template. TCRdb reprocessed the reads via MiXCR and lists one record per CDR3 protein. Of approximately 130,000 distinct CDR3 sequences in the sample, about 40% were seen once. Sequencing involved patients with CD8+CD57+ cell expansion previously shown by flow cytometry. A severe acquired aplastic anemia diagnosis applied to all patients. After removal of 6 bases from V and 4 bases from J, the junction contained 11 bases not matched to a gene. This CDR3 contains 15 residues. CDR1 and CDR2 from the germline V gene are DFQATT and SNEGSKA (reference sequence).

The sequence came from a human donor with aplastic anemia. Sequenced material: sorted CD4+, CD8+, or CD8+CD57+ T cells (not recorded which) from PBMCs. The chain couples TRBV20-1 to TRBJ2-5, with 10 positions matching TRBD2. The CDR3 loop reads CSAARGVAGGETQYF. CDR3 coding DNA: TGCAGTGCCGCTCGGGGGGTAGCGGGGGGAGAGACCCAGTACTTC.